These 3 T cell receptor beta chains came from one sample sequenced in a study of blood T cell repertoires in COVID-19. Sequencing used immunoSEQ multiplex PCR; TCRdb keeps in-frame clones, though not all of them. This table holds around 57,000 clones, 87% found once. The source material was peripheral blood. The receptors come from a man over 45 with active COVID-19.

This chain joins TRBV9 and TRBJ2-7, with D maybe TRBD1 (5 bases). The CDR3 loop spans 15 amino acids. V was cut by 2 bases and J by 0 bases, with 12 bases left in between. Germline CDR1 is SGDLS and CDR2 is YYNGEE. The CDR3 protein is CASSVGPDSSYEQYF. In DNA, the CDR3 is TGTGCCAGCAGCGTGGGGCCGGATAGCTCCTACGAGCAGTACTTC.

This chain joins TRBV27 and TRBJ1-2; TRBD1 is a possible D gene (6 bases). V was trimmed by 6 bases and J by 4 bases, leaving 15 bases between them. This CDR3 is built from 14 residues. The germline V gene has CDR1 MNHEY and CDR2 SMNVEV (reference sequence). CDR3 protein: CASSPGAIPYGYTF. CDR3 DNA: TGTGCCAGCAGCCCAGGGGCGATTCCCTATGGCTACACCTTC.

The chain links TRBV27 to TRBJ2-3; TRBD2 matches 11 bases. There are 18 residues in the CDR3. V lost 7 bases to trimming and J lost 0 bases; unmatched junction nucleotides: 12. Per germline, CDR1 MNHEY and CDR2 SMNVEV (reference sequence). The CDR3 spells CASTSLAGGIVSTDTQYF. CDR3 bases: TGTGCCAGCACATCTCTAGCGGGGGGCATAGTTAGCACAGATACGCAGTATTTT.